The clone carrying this T cell receptor (beta chain) was seen a single time. This table comes from immunoSEQ multiplex PCR, and its TCRdb copy is limited to in-frame clones, with some not included. Among 45,000 to 60,000 clones listed, 70% to 90% were seen once. The data originate from a study of PD-L1 blockade in urothelial cancer. Time point meaning: peripheral blood 6 weeks after treatment start. This CDR3 region has 14 residues. V lost 1 base to trimming and J lost 4 bases, with 10 bases between them. Per germline, CDR1 SGHTA and CDR2 FQGNSA. The V and J genes are TRBV7-2 and TRBJ1-2; D uncertain. The source material was PBMCs, sampled around atezolizumab (anti-PD-L1) treatment. The receptor comes from a man aged 60 to 75 with urothelial cancer. The CDR3 loop is CASSLVPRAYGYTF. CDR3 DNA: TGTGCCAGCAGCTTAGTTCCAAGAGCCTATGGCTACACCTTC.